This TCR beta chain is drawn from a study of blood T cell repertoires in COVID-19. The CDR3 has 15 amino acids. The germline gives CDR1 SGHRS, CDR2 YFSETQ. Trimming cost V 0 bases and J 4 bases, with 13 bases left between them. The authors' processing: Nucleated cell number was recorded as an estimate derived from reference gene primer amplification. Profiling relied on immunoSEQ multiplex PCR, and the TCRdb table lists in-frame clones only, not all of them. From that table come the V and J calls and clone size; the DNA was used to work out D and trimming. The sample carries about 60,000 clones, more than 70% recorded once.

The sequencing sample was made of peripheral blood. The rearrangement links TRBV5-1 to TRBJ1-1; no reliable D call. This sequence was found in a young man with COVID-19, enrolled during active disease. CDR3 DNA: TGCGCCAGCAGCTTGGGCAGCGTGGGTGGCACTGAAGCTTTCTTT. Amino acid sequence: CASSLGSVGGTEAFF.